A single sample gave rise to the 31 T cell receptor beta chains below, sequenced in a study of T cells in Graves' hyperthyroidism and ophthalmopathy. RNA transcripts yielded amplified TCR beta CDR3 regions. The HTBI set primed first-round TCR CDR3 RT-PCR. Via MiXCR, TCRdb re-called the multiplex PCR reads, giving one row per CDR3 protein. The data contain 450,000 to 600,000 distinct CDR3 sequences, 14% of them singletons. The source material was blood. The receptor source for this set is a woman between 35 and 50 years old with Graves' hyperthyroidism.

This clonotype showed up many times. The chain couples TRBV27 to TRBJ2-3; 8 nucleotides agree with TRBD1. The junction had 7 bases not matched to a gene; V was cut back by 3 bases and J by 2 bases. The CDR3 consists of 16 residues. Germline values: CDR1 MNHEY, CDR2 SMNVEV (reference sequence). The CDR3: CASSFSGTGDTDTQYF. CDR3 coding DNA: TGTGCCAGCAGTTTCTCCGGGACAGGAGACACAGATACGCAGTATTTT.

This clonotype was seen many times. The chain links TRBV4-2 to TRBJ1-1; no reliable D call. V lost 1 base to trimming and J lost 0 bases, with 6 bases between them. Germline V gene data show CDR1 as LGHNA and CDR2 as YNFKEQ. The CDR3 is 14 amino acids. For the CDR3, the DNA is TGTGCCAGCAGCCAAGCGTCATTGAACACTGAAGCTTTCTTT. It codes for CASSQASLNTEAFF.

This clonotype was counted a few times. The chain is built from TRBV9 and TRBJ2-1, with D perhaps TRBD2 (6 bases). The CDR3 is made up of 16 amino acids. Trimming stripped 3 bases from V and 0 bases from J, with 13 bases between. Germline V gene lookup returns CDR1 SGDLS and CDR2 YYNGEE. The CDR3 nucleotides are TGTGCCAGCAGCGCCAAGCTAGCGAACTCCTACAATGAGCAGTTCTTC. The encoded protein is CASSAKLANSYNEQFF. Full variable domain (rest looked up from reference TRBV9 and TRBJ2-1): DSGVTQTPKHLITATGQRVTLRCSPRSGDLSVYWYQQSLDQGLQFLIQYYNGEERAKGNILERFSAQQFPDLHSELNLSSLELGDSALYFCASSAKLANSYNEQFFGPGTRLTVL.

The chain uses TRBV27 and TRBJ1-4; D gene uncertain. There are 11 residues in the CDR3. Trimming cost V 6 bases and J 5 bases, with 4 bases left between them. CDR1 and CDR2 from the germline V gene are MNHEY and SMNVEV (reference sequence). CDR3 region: CASSNNEKLFF. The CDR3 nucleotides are TGTGCCAGCAGCAACAATGAAAAACTGTTTTTT.

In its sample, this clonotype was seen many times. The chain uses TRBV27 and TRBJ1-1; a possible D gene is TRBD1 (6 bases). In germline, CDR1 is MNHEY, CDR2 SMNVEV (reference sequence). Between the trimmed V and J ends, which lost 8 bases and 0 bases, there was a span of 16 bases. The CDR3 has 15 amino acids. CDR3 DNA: TGTGCCAGCGGGACCCAACAGGGCCTGAACACTGAAGCTTTCTTT. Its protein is CASGTQQGLNTEAFF.

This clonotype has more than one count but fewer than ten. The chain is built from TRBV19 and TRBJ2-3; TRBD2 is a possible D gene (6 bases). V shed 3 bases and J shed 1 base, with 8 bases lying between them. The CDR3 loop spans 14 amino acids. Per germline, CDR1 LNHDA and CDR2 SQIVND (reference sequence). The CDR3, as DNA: TGTGCCAGTAGTATCGGAGGGGGCACAGATACGCAGTATTTT. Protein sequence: CASSIGGGTDTQYF.

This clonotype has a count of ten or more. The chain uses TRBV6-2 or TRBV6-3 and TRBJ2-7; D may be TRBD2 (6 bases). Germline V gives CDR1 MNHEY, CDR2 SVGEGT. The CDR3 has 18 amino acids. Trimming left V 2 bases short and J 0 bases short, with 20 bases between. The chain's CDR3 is CASSYGAGHLNFSYEQYF. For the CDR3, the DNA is TGTGCCAGCAGTTACGGTGCGGGGCACCTTAATTTCTCCTACGAGCAGTACTTC.

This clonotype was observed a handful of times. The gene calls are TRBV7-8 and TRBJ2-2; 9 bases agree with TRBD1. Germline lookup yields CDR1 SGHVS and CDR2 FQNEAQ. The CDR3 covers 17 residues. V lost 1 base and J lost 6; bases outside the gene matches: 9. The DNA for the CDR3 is TGTGCCAGCAGCTTAGGTTTAGGGGACAGGGTAGCCGGGGAGCTGTTTTTT. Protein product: CASSLGLGDRVAGELFF.

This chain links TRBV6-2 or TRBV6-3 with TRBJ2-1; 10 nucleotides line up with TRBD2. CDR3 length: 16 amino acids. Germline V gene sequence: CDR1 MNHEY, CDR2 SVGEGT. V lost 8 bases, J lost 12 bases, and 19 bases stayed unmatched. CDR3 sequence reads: CASDGRTSGGGSRQFF. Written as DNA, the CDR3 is TGTGCCAGCGATGGTCGGACTAGCGGAGGAGGAAGTAGGCAGTTCTTC.

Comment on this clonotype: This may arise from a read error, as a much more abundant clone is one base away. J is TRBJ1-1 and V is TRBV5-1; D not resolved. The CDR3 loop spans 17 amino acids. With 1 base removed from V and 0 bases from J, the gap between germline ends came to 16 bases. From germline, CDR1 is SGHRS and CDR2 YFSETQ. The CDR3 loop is CASSLNGGPSMNTEAFF. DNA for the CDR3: TGCGCCAGCAGCTTGAATGGCGGACCGAGTATGAACACTGAAGCTTTCTTT.

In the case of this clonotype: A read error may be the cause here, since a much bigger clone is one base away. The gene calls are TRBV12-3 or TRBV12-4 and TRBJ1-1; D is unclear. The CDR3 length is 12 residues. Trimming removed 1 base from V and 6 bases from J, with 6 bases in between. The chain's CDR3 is CASSLGRAEAFF. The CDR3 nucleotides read TGTGCCAGCAGTTTAGGCCGCGCTGAAGCTTTCTTT.

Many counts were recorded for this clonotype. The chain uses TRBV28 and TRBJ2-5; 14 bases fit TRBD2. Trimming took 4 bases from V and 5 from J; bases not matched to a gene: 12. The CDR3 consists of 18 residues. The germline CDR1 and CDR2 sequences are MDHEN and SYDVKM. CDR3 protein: CASSSFGTSGSFLETQYF. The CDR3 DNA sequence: TGTGCCAGCAGTTCCTTCGGGACTAGCGGGAGCTTCTTGGAGACCCAGTACTTC.

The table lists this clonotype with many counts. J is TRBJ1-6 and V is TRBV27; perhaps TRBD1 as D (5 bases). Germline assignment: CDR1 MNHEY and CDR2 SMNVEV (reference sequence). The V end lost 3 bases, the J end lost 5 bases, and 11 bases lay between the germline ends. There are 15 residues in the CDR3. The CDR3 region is CASSLEGLHNSPLHF. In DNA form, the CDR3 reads TGTGCCAGCAGTTTGGAGGGGCTGCATAATTCACCCCTCCACTTT.

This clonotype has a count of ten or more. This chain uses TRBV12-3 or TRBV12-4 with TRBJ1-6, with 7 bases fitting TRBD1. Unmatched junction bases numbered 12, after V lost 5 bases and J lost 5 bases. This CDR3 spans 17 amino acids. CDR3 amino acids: CASSPDRSMAHNSPLHF. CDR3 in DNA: TGTGCCAGCAGTCCGGACAGGTCGATGGCTCATAATTCACCCCTCCACTTT.

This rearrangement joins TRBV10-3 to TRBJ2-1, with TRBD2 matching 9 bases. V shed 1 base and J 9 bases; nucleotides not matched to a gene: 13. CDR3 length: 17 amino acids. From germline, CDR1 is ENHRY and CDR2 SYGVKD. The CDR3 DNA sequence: TGTGCCATCAGTGAGTTTTCTGGCGGGAGGGCCTGGAGTGAGCAGTTCTTC. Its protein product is CAISEFSGGRAWSEQFF.

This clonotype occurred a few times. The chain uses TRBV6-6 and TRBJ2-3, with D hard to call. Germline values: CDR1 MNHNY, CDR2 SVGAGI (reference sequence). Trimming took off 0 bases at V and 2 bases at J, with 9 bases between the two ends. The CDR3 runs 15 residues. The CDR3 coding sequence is TGTGCCAGCAGTTACTCGAAAGGGTCCACAGATACGCAGTATTTT. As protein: CASSYSKGSTDTQYF.

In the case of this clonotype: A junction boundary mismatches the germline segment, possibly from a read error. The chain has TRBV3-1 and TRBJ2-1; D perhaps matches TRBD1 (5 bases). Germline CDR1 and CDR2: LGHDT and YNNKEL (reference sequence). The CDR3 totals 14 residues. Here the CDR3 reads CASSRDRLYSEQFF. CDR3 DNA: TGTGCCAGCAGCCGTGACAGACTCTACAGTGAGCAGTTCTTC.

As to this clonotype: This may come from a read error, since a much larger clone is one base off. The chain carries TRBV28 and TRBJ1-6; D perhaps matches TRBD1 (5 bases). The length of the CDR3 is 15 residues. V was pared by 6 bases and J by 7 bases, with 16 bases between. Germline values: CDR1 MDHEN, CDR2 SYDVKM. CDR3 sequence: CASRPGARGNSPLHF. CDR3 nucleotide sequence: TGTGCCAGCAGACCCGGGGCACGGGGGAATTCACCCCTCCACTTT.

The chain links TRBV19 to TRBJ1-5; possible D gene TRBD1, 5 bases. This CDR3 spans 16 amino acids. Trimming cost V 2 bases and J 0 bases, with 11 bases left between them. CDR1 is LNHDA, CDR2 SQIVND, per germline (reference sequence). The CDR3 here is CASSIPRTSSNQPQHF. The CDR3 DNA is TGTGCCAGTAGTATACCCCGGACAAGTAGCAATCAGCCCCAGCATTTT.

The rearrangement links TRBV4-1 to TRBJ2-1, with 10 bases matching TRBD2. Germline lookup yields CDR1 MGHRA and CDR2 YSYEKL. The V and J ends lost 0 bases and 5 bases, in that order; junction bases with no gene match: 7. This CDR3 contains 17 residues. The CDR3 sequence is CASSQEGSGRPNNEQFF. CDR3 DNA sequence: TGCGCCAGCAGCCAAGAGGGTAGCGGGAGGCCGAACAATGAGCAGTTCTTC.

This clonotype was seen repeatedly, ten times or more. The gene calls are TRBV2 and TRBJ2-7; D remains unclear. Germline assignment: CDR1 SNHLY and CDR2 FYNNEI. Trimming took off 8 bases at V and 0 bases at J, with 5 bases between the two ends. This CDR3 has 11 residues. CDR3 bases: TGTGCCAGCGGTAGCTCCTACGAGCAGTACTTC. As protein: CASGSSYEQYF.

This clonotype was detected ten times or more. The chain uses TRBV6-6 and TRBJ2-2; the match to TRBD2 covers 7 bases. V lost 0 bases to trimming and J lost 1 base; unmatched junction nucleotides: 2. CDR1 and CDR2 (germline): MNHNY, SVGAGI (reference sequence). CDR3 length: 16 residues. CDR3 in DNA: TGTGCCAGCAGTTACTCAGCTAGCGGGAACACCGGGGAGCTGTTTTTT. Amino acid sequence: CASSYSASGNTGELFF.

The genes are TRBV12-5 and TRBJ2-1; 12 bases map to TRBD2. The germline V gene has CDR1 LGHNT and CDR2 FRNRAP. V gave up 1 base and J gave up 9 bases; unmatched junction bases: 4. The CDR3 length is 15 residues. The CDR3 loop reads CASGLGLAGVGEQFF. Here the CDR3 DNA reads TGTGCTAGTGGTTTGGGACTAGCGGGAGTTGGTGAGCAGTTCTTC.

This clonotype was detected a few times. The CDR3 DNA sequence: TGCAGTGCTAGAAGCTTTCTGGCTAGCGGGAGAGAAGATACGCAGTATTTT. This translates into CSARSFLASGREDTQYF. The gene calls are TRBV20-1 and TRBJ2-3; 10 bases are shared with TRBD2. There are 17 residues in the CDR3. Germline V lookup: CDR1 DFQATT, CDR2 SNEGSKA (reference sequence). Trimming removed 2 bases from V and 5 bases from J; junction bases left unmatched: 13.

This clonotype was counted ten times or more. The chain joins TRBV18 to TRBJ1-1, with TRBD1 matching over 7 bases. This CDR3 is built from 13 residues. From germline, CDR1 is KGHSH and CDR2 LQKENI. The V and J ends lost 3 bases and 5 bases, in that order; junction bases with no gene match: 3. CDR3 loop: CASSPIQGTEAFF. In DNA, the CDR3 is TGTGCCAGCTCACCCATACAGGGGACTGAAGCTTTCTTT.

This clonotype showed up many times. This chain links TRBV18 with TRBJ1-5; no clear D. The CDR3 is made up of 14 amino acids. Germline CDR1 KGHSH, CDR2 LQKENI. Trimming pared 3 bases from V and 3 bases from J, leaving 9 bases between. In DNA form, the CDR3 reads TGTGCCAGCTCACCCACGCAAAACAATCAGCCCCAGCATTTT. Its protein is CASSPTQNNQPQHF.

The CDR3 nucleotides read TGCGCCAGCAGCTTGAACGGGACAGGGAAAGGAACAGATACGCAGTATTTT. This encodes CASSLNGTGKGTDTQYF. The chain links TRBV5-1 to TRBJ2-3; 9 nucleotides agree with TRBD1. The trim removed 1 base at V and 3 bases at J, leaving 9 bases unmatched. The germline CDR1 and CDR2 sequences are SGHRS and YFSETQ. CDR3 length: 17 residues.

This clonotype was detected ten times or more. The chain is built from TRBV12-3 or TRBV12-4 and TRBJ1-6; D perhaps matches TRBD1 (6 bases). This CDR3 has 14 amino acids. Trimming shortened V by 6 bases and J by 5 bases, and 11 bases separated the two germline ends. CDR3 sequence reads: CASRQQGNNSPLHF. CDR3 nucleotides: TGTGCCAGCAGACAGCAGGGGAATAATTCACCCCTCCACTTT.

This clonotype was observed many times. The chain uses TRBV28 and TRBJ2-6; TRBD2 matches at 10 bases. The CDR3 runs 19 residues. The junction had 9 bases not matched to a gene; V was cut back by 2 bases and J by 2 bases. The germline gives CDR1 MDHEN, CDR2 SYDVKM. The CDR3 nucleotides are TGTGCCAGCAGTTTAAATAGCTGGCTAGCGGGAGCTGGGGCCAACGTCCTGACTTTC. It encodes CASSLNSWLAGAGANVLTF.

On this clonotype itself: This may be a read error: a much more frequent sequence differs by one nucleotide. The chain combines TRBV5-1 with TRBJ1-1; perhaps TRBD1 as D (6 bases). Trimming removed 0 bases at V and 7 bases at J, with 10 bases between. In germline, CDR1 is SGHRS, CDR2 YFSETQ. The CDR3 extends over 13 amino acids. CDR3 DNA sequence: TGCGCCAGCAGCTTGGAAGGGGGGTTTGAAGCTTTCTTT. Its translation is CASSLEGGFEAFF. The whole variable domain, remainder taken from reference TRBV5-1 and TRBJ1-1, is KAGVTQTPRYLIKTRGQQVTLSCSPISGHRSVSWYQQTPGQGLQFLFEYFSETQRNKGNFPGRFSGRQFSNSRSEMNVSTLELGDSALYLCASSLEGGFEAFFGQGTRLTVV.

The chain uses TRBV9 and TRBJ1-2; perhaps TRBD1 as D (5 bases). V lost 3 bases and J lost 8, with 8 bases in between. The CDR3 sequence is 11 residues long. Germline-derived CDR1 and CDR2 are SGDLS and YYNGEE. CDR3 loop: CASSGRDGYTF. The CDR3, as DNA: TGTGCCAGCAGCGGCAGGGACGGCTACACCTTC.